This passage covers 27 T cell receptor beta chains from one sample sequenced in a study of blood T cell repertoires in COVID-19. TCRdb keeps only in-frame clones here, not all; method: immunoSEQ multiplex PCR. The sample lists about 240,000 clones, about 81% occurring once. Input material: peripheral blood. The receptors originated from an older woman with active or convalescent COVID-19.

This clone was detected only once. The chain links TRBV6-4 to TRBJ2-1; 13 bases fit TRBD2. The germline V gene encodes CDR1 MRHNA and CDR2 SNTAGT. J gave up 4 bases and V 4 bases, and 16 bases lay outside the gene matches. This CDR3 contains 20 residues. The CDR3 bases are TGTGCCAGCAGTGCACTAGCGGGGGGGCGTACACATTCAAAGTACAATGAGCAGTTCTTC. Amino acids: CASSALAGGRTHSKYNEQFF.

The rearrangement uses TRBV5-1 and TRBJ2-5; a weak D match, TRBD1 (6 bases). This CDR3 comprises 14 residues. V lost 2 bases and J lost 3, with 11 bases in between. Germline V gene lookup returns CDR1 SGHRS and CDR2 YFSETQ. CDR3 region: CASSLGQYEETQYF. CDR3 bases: TGCGCCAGCAGCTTAGGACAGTACGAAGAGACCCAGTACTTC.

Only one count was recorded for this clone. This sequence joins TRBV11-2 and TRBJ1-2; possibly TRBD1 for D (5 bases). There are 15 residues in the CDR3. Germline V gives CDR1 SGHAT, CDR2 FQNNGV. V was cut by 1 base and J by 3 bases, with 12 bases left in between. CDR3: CASSLGQGWDYGYTF. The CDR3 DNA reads TGTGCCAGCAGCTTAGGGCAGGGATGGGACTATGGCTACACCTTC.

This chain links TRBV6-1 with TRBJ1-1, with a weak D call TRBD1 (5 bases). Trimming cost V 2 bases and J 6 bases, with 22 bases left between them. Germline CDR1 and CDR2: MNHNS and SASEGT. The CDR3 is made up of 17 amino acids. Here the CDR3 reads CASSERDTGWGRAEAFF. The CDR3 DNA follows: TGTGCCAGCAGTGAAAGGGATACAGGATGGGGTCGGGCTGAAGCTTTCTTT.

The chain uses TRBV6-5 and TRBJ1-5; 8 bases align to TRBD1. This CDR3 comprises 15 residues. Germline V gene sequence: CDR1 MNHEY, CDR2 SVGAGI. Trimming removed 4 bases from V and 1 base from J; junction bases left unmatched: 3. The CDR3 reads CASSLQGVSNQPQHF. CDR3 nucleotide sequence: TGTGCCAGCAGTTTACAGGGGGTCAGCAATCAGCCCCAGCATTTT.

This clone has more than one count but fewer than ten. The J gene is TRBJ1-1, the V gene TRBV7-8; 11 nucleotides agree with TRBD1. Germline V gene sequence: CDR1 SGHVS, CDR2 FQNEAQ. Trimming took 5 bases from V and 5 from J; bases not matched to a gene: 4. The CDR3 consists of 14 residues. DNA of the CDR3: TGTGCCAGCAGCCGGGACAGGGGGGCGACTGAAGCTTTCTTT. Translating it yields CASSRDRGATEAFF.

CDR3 residues: CASSQEGAPGRTQYF. The CDR3 region has the DNA TGTGCCAGCAGCCAAGAAGGAGCGCCCGGGAGGACCCAGTACTTC. J is TRBJ2-5 and V is TRBV14; D perhaps matches TRBD2 (6 bases). Germline assignment: CDR1 SGHDN and CDR2 FVKESK. V lost 0 bases to trimming and J lost 7 bases, with 15 bases between them. This CDR3 has 15 residues.

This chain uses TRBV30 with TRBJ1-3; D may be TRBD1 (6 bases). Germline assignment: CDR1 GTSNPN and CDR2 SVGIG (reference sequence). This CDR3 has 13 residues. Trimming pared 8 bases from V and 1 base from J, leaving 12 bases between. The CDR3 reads CARTVPSGNTIYF. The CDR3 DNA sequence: TGTGCCCGGACAGTCCCGTCTGGAAACACCATATATTTT.

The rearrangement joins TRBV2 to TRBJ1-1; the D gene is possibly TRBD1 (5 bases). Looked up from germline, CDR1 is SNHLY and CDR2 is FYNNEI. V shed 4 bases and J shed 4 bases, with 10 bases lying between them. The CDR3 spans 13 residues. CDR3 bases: TGTGCCAGCAGTGTGGGGGGACTCACTGAAGCTTTCTTT. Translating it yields CASSVGGLTEAFF.

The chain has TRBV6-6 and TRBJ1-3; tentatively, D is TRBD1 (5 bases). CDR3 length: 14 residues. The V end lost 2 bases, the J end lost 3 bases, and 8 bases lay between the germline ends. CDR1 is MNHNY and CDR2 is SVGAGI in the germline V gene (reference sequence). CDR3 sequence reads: CASSYAQGGNTIYF. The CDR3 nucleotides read TGTGCCAGCAGTTACGCCCAGGGTGGAAACACCATATATTTT.

CDR3 loop: CASSIGGANTEAFF. DNA for the CDR3: TGCGCCAGCAGCATAGGGGGAGCGAACACTGAAGCTTTCTTT. This chain links TRBV5-1 with TRBJ1-1; D possibly corresponds to TRBD1 (6 bases). Trimming took 4 bases from V and 1 from J, leaving 11 bases between them. Germline values: CDR1 SGHRS, CDR2 YFSETQ. The CDR3 loop spans 14 amino acids.

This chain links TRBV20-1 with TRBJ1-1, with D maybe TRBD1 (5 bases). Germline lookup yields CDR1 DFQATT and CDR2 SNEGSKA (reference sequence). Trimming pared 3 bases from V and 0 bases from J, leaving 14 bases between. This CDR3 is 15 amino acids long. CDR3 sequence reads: CSASPRGVLNTEAFF. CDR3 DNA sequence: TGCAGTGCTAGTCCGCGGGGGGTATTGAACACTGAAGCTTTCTTT.

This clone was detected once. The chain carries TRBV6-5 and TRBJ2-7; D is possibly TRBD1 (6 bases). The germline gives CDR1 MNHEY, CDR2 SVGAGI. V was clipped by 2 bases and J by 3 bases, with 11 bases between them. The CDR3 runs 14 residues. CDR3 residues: CASSYGQGLYEQYF. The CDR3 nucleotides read TGTGCCAGCAGTTACGGCCAGGGGCTCTACGAGCAGTACTTC.

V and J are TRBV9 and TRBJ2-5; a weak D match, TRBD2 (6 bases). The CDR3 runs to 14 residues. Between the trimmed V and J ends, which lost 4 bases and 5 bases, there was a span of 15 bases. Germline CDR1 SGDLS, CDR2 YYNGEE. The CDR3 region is CASSPRLVRETQYF. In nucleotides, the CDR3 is TGTGCCAGCAGCCCTAGACTAGTCCGGGAGACCCAGTACTTC. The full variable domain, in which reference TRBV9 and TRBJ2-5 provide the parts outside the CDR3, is DSGVTQTPKHLITATGQRVTLRCSPRSGDLSVYWYQQSLDQGLQFLIQYYNGEERAKGNILERFSAQQFPDLHSELNLSSLELGDSALYFCASSPRLVRETQYFGPGTRLLVL.

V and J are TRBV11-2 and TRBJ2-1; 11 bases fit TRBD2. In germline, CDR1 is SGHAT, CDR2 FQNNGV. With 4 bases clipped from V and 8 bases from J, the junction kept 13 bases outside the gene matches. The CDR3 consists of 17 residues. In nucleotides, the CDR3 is TGTGCCAGCAGCTCAGGGAATAGCGGGGGGGCCGTGGATGAGCAGTTCTTC. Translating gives CASSSGNSGGAVDEQFF. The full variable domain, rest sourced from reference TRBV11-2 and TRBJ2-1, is EAGVAQSPRYKIIEKRQSVAFWCNPISGHATLYWYQQILGQGPKLLIQFQNNGVVDDSQLPKDRFSAERLKGVDSTLKIQPAKLEDSAVYLCASSSGNSGGAVDEQFFGPGTRLTVL.

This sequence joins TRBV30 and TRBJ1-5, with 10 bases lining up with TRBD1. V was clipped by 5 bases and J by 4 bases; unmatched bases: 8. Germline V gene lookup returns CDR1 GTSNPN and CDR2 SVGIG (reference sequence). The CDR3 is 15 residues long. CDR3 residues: CAWSHGTGVNQPQHF. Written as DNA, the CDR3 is TGTGCCTGGTCCCACGGGACAGGGGTTAATCAGCCCCAGCATTTT.

The CDR3 nucleotides read TGTGCCAGCAGCCTCGGACAGGGGAATCAGCCCCAGCATTTT. Its translation is CASSLGQGNQPQHF. The chain joins TRBV7-6 to TRBJ1-5; TRBD1 matches 9 bases. V dropped 5 bases and J dropped 4; count of bases not matched to a gene: 3. The CDR3 runs 14 residues. Germline CDR1 SGHVS, CDR2 FNYEAQ.

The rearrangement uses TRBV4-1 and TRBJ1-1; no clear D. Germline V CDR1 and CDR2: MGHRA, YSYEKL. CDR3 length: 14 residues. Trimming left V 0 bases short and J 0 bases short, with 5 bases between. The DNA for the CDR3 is TGCGCCAGCAGCCAAGATAGAGTGAACACTGAAGCTTTCTTT. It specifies CASSQDRVNTEAFF.

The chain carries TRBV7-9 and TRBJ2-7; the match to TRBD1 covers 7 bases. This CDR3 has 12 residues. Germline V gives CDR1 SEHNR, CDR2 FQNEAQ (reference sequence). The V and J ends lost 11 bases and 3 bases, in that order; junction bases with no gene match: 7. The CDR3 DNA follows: TGTGCCGTTGGGACAGTCCTCTACGAGCAGTACTTC. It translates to CAVGTVLYEQYF. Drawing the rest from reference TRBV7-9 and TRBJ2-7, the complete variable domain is DTGVSQNPRHKITKRGQNVTFRCDPISEHNRLYWYRQTLGQGPEFLTYFQNEAQLEKSRLLSDRFSAERPKGSFSTLEIQRTEQGDSAMYLCAVGTVLYEQYFGPGTRLTVT.

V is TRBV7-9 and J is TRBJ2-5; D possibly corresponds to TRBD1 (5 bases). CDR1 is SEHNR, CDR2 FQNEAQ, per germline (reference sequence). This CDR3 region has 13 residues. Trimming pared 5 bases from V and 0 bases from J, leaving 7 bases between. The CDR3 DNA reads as TGTGCCAGCAGCCTACAGGACCAAGAGACCCAGTACTTC. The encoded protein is CASSLQDQETQYF.

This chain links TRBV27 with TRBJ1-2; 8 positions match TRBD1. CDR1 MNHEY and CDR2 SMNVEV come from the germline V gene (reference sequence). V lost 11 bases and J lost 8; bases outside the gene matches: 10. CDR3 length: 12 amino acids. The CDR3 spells CACKTGGRGYTF. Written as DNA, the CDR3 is TGTGCCTGCAAAACAGGGGGTCGGGGCTACACCTTC.

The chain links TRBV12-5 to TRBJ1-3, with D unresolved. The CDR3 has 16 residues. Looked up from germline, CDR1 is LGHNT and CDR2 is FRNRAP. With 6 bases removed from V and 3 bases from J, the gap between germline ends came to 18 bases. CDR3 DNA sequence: TGTGCTAGTGGCCGACCCCTCGGAGGGATTGGAAACACCATATATTTT. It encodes CASGRPLGGIGNTIYF.

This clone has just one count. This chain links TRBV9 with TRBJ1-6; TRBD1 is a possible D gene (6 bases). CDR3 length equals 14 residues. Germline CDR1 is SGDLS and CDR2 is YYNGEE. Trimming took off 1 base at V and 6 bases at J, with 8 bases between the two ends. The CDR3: CASSVKDSNSPLHF. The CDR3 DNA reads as TGTGCCAGCAGCGTAAAGGACAGTAATTCACCCCTCCACTTT.

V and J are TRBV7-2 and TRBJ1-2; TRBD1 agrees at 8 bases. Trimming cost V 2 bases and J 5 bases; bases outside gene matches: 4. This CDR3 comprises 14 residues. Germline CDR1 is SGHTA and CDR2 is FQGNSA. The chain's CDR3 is CASSLLTGEYGYTF. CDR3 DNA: TGTGCCAGCAGCTTACTGACAGGGGAATATGGCTACACCTTC. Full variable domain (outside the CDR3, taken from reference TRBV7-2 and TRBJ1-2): GAGVSQSPSNKVTEKGKDVELRCDPISGHTALYWYRQSLGQGLEFLIYFQGNSAPDKSGLPSDRFSAERTGGSVSTLTIQRTQQEDSAVYLCASSLLTGEYGYTFGSGTRLTVV.

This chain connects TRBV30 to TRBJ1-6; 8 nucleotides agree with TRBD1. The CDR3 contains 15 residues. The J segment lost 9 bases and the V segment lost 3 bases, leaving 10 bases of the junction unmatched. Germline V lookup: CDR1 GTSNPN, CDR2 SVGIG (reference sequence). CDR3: CAWRNSDRGLSPLHF. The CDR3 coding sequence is TGTGCCTGGAGGAATTCAGACAGGGGCCTTTCACCCCTCCACTTT.

The CDR3: CASMFGATEAFF. The CDR3 DNA is TGCGCCAGCATGTTCGGTGCCACTGAAGCTTTCTTT. This sequence joins TRBV10-2 and TRBJ1-1; D is uncertain. The CDR3 contains 12 residues. Germline lookup yields CDR1 WSHSY and CDR2 SAAADI. V was clipped by 7 bases and J by 4 bases, with 10 bases between them.

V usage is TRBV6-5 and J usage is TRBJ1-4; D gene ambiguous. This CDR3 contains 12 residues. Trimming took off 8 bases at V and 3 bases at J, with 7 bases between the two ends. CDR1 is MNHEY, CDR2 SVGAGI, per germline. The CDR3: CASADSNEKLFF. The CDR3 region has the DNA TGTGCCAGCGCGGACTCTAATGAAAAACTGTTTTTT.